This is a list of T cell receptor beta chains from one sample in a study of molecular identifiers for immune sequencing clone quantification. MiXCR was run by TCRdb on the PCR reads, yielding one entry per CDR3 protein. Here the sample spans about 89,000 distinct CDR3 sequences, roughly 19% being singletons. Specimen: naive CD8+ T cells from blood, with Jurkat cell RNA spiked in. The receptor source for this set is a human donor in good health. Some libraries in this study had Jurkat cell RNA spiked in. Both conserved end residues are part of each CDR3. D genes are given only for firm matches. Size values are once, few and many counts, or a class for expanded clones, and some rows have none.

TRBJ2-1	TRBD2	many	TRBV11-2	TGTGCCAGCAGCGGGACTAGCGGGATATACAATGAGCAGTTCTTC	CASSGTSGIYNEQFF
TRBJ2-3	.	many	TRBV29-1	TGCAGCGTTGAGTGGCGGTCAACCCGCACAGATACGCAGTATTTT	CSVEWRSTRTDTQYF
TRBJ1-1	TRBD1	many	TRBV29-1	TGCAGCGTGGTCACAGGGGGCGCTGAAGCTTTCTTT	CSVVTGGAEAFF
TRBJ2-7	.	.	TRBV6-5	TGTGCCAGCAGTTACTCGGGACTTGGGTCCTACGAGCAGTACTTC	CASSYSGLGSYEQYF
TRBJ1-6	.	many	TRBV4-3	TGCGCCAGCAGCCACTATAATTCACCCCTCCACTTT	CASSHYNSPLHF
TRBJ1-1	.	.	TRBV7-9	TGTGCCAGCAGGCCCTTTGGTCAGAACACTGAAGCTTTCTTT	CASRPFGQNTEAFF
TRBJ1-5	.	many	TRBV20-1	TGCAGTGCTAGAGATCTGGCCGCTCCTGGGAGCAATCAGCCCCAGCATTTT	CSARDLAAPGSNQPQHF
TRBJ2-7	.	many	TRBV20-1	TGCAGTGCTAAGAAGACAGCCGAGCAGTACTTC	CSAKKTAEQYF
TRBJ1-5	TRBD1	few	TRBV11-2	TGTGCCAGCAGCGACGGACAGGGGGCGAATCAGCCCCAGCATTTT	CASSDGQGANQPQHF
TRBJ2-1	.	many	TRBV4-3	TGCGCCAGCAGCCAAGACGGCGGAGAGTACAATGAGCAGTTCTTC	CASSQDGGEYNEQFF
TRBJ1-2	.	few	TRBV19	TGTGCCAGTAGTATTCTTGGAAGCTATGGCTACACCTTC	CASSILGSYGYTF
TRBJ2-5	TRBD2	many	TRBV7-6	TGTGCCAGCAGCTTAGGGGGACTACGGCGGGGGAAAGAGACCCAGTACTTC	CASSLGGLRRGKETQYF
TRBJ2-2	.	many	TRBV7-7	TGTGCCAGCAGCTTAGGCTGGGCAGGGACCGGGGAGCTGTTTTTT	CASSLGWAGTGELFF